This TCR beta chain was documented in a study of blood T cell repertoires in COVID-19. Background on the study: Acute-phase and convalescent COVID-19 samples originated in the United States, Italy and Spain.

Per the original data handling: Counts of nucleated cells, estimated from reference gene primer amplification, were obtained. The table came from immunoSEQ multiplex PCR; TCRdb's copy has only in-frame clones and leaves some out. V, J and clone size reflect that table, while D and trimming were determined from the DNA. The repertoire holds about 26,000 clones, with roughly 85% as singletons. This CDR3 has 14 residues. V lost 5 bases, J lost 6 bases, and 8 bases stayed unmatched. Looked up from germline, CDR1 is SNHLY and CDR2 is FYNNEI. Enrolment of Seattle patients took place during active infection, and they were followed longitudinally.

The chain uses TRBV2 and TRBJ1-2; 8 nucleotides agree with TRBD1. The sequence came from a woman older than 75 with COVID-19, enrolled during active disease. Source material: peripheral blood. CDR3 loop: CASSTWDRRDGYTF. As DNA, the CDR3 is TGTGCCAGCAGTACCTGGGACAGGAGGGATGGCTACACCTTC. Full variable domain (rest looked up from reference TRBV2 and TRBJ1-2): EPEVTQTPSHQVTQMGQEVILRCVPISNHLYFYWYRQILGQKVEFLVSFYNNEISEKSEIFDDQFSVERPDGSNFTLKIRSTKLEDSAMYFCASSTWDRRDGYTFGSGTRLTVV.